The entry below describes one T cell receptor beta chain. The antigen is undetermined. These data belong to a study of T cells after yellow fever vaccination. Whole-study context: Preparation used SMART-Seq v4 Ultra Low Input for the low-cell-number fractions.

V lost 1 base and J 4 bases, leaving 17 bases between the germline ends. The germline CDR1 and CDR2 sequences are LNHNV and YYDKDF (reference sequence). This CDR3 has 16 amino acids. Each CDR3 protein is one row after TCRdb ran MiXCR on the 5' RACE reads. The sample holds 500,000 to 650,000 distinct CDR3 sequences, approximately 13% seen once. Study-wide results and caveats: Post-booster repertoires contained most primary-vaccination clones again (about 95% CD4, around 89% CD8). Highly abundant clonotypes carried over from the bulk population could end up in FACS-sorted repertoires as contaminants.

The V and J genes are TRBV15 and TRBJ2-7; the D gene is possibly TRBD2 (5 bases). The specimen comprised PBMCs, sampled on the day of the yellow fever booster vaccination. The sequence came from a man aged 25 to 40 who received the YFV17D yellow fever vaccine. CDR3 DNA sequence: TGTGCCACCAGCAGAGTAACGAGCGGACTTACATACGAGCAGTACTTC. It specifies CATSRVTSGLTYEQYF. The whole variable domain, remainder taken from reference TRBV15 and TRBJ2-7, is DAMVIQNPRYQVTQFGKPVTLSCSQTLNHNVMYWYQQKSSQAPKLLFHYYDKDFNNEADTPDNFQSRRPNTSFCFLDIRSPGLGDTAMYLCATSRVTSGLTYEQYFGPGTRLTVT.